This record concerns one T cell receptor (beta chain) sequence. This specimen includes other DNA sequences encoding the same CDR3. The sample originates from a study of CD8+ T cells in alopecia areata. Investigators isolated RNA and reverse transcribed it into cDNA to act as the sequencing template. The method was immunoSEQ multiplex PCR; TCRdb's version includes in-frame clones alone and lacks a portion of them. The sample contains about 98,000 clones, 40% to 55% of which appear only once. The V and J ends lost 3 bases and 2 bases respectively, with 7 bases between them. The CDR3 loop spans 13 amino acids. CDR1 is SGHDN, CDR2 FVKESK, per germline.

This TCR was sampled from a human donor with alopecia areata. The chain couples TRBV14 to TRBJ1-1; tentative D call: TRBD1 (6 bases). The source material was CD4+ T cells sorted from blood. The DNA of the CDR3 is TGTGCCAGCAGCCAGGGGGGCAACACTGAAGCTTTCTTT. Amino acid sequence: CASSQGGNTEAFF.